The 15 T cell receptor beta chains below were found in one sample sequenced in a study of T-cell reconstitution after alpha-beta-depleted transplantation in children. Unique molecular identifiers were used in preparing the TCRbeta library. TCRdb reprocessed the PCR reads with MiXCR, giving one entry per CDR3 protein. The sample lists approximately 390,000 distinct CDR3 sequences; roughly 11% were seen once. This sample comprised PBMCs from the stem cell graft donor, obtained from the stem cell graft. Receptor source: a human donor who donated a stem cell graft to a child with acute myeloid leukemia.

This clonotype was observed a handful of times. The chain uses TRBV2 and TRBJ2-7; 8 bases align to TRBD1. Germline V gene lookup returns CDR1 SNHLY and CDR2 FYNNEI. The CDR3 covers 12 residues. The trim removed 8 bases at V and 4 bases at J, leaving 4 bases unmatched. The CDR3 region is CASGDRGYEQYV. The CDR3 DNA reads TGTGCCAGCGGCGACAGGGGTTACGAGCAGTACGTC.

The chain links TRBV5-1 to TRBJ1-1; D is possibly TRBD1 (6 bases). V lost 4 bases to trimming and J lost 0 bases, with 10 bases between them. The length of the CDR3 is 14 residues. Germline V gene lookup returns CDR1 SGHRS and CDR2 YFSETQ. The CDR3 sequence is CASSIRGVNTEAFF. CDR3 DNA: TGCGCCAGCAGCATCAGGGGCGTGAACACTGAAGCTTTCTTT. Full variable domain (outside the CDR3, taken from reference TRBV5-1 and TRBJ1-1): KAGVTQTPRYLIKTRGQQVTLSCSPISGHRSVSWYQQTPGQGLQFLFEYFSETQRNKGNFPGRFSGRQFSNSRSEMNVSTLELGDSALYLCASSIRGVNTEAFFGQGTRLTVV.

A few counts support this clonotype. The chain has TRBV6-1 and TRBJ1-1; 8 bases map to TRBD1. V lost 0 bases to trimming and J lost 4 bases; unmatched junction nucleotides: 4. The V gene's germline CDR1 is MNHNS and CDR2 SASEGT. The CDR3 is 15 amino acids. The CDR3: CASSEAAGGPTEAFF. The CDR3 DNA reads as TGTGCCAGCAGTGAAGCGGCAGGGGGCCCCACTGAAGCTTTCTTT.

This clonotype was detected many times. The CDR3 DNA follows: TGTGCCAGCAGGGACAGGGCATACACTGAAGCTTTCTTT. Translated, it gives CASRDRAYTEAFF. The chain employs TRBV6-1 and TRBJ1-1; 8 bases fit TRBD1. The CDR3 is 13 amino acids. Germline values: CDR1 MNHNS, CDR2 SASEGT. V lost 6 bases to trimming and J lost 3 bases; unmatched junction nucleotides: 3.

The table lists this clonotype with many counts. This sequence joins TRBV12-3 or TRBV12-4 and TRBJ1-1; tentative D call: TRBD1 (6 bases). V shed 7 bases and J shed 6 bases, with 18 bases lying between them. This CDR3 is built from 14 residues. Here the CDR3 reads CASKKQGVSPEAFF. The CDR3 nucleotides are TGTGCCAGCAAAAAACAGGGAGTATCCCCTGAAGCTTTCTTT.

Only a few counts were recorded for this clonotype. For the CDR3, the DNA is TGCGCCAGCAGCTTCCGGGACTTATACAATGAGCAGTTCTTC. Protein: CASSFRDLYNEQFF. The genes are TRBV5-1 and TRBJ2-1; possible D gene TRBD2, 6 bases. V was shortened by 2 bases and J by 4 bases, with 10 bases between the two germline ends. The CDR3 covers 14 residues. Germline V gene lookup returns CDR1 SGHRS and CDR2 YFSETQ.

This clonotype came up many times. This chain connects TRBV6-4 to TRBJ2-1, with D possibly being TRBD1 or TRBD2 (7 bases each). The germline gives CDR1 MRHNA, CDR2 SNTAGT. V was pared by 2 bases and J by 6 bases, with 17 bases between. The CDR3 runs 16 residues. The DNA for the CDR3 is TGTGCCAGCAGTGACGGTGACAGGGACTATGGCAATGAGCAGTTCTTC. It specifies CASSDGDRDYGNEQFF.

This clonotype was seen a few times. The chain links TRBV5-1 to TRBJ2-7; D call uncertain. This CDR3 comprises 11 residues. Looked up from germline, CDR1 is SGHRS and CDR2 is YFSETQ. The V end lost 0 bases, the J end lost 6 bases, and 4 bases lay between the germline ends. Here the CDR3 reads CASSLEGEQYV. CDR3 DNA sequence: TGCGCCAGCAGCTTGGAAGGCGAGCAGTACGTC.

This clonotype was observed at least ten times. The V and J genes are TRBV12-3 or TRBV12-4 and TRBJ2-7; possibly TRBD2 for D (5 bases). Trimming left V 7 bases short and J 2 bases short, with 12 bases between. The CDR3 is 13 residues long. The CDR3 loop is CASTERYPYEQYF. DNA for the CDR3: TGTGCCAGCACTGAGCGGTACCCCTACGAGCAGTACTTC.

This clonotype was detected a few times. The chain's CDR3 is CASSLEDTNTEAFF. CDR3 nucleotides: TGTGCCAGCAGCTTAGAGGACACGAACACTGAAGCTTTCTTT. The genes are TRBV7-6 and TRBJ1-1; a weak D match, TRBD1 (5 bases). Trimming pared 1 base from V and 1 base from J, leaving 7 bases between. Germline V gene data show CDR1 as SGHVS and CDR2 as FNYEAQ. The CDR3 runs to 14 residues.

This clonotype was seen a handful of times. The rearrangement uses TRBV20-1 and TRBJ2-5; 8 bases agree with TRBD1. Germline assignment: CDR1 DFQATT and CDR2 SNEGSKA (reference sequence). Losses at the gene ends were 7 bases for V and 1 base for J; bases not matched to a gene: 5. This CDR3 contains 13 residues. CDR3 sequence reads: CSVNRGAQETQYF. CDR3 bases: TGCAGTGTAAACAGGGGGGCCCAAGAGACCCAGTACTTC.

This clonotype showed up many times. The J gene is TRBJ1-1, the V gene TRBV10-3, with D unresolved. V dropped 4 bases and J dropped 2 bases, with 5 bases sitting between them. Looked up from germline, CDR1 is ENHRY and CDR2 is SYGVKD. The CDR3 length is 12 residues. CDR3 protein: CAISAPNTEAFF. Here the CDR3 DNA reads TGTGCCATCAGTGCACCTAACACTGAAGCTTTCTTT.

This sequence joins TRBV5-6 and TRBJ2-3; TRBD1 is a possible D gene (5 bases). V was cut by 2 bases and J by 4 bases, with 8 bases left in between. Germline V CDR1 and CDR2: SGHDT, YYEEEE. The CDR3 is made up of 13 amino acids. The CDR3 reads CASSFIGADTQYF. The CDR3 coding sequence is TGTGCCAGCAGCTTTATAGGGGCAGATACGCAGTATTTT.

The chain joins TRBV4-2 to TRBJ2-3; the match to TRBD2 covers 11 bases. V lost 3 bases to trimming and J lost 4 bases; unmatched junction nucleotides: 9. The length of the CDR3 is 17 residues. The germline V gene encodes CDR1 LGHNA and CDR2 YNFKEQ. This chain's CDR3 is CASSHVLAGDLSDTQYF. In nucleotides, the CDR3 is TGTGCCAGCAGCCATGTACTAGCGGGAGATTTGTCAGATACGCAGTATTTT.

The rearrangement joins TRBV10-3 to TRBJ2-1; D is unclear. In germline, CDR1 is ENHRY, CDR2 SYGVKD. V gave up 3 bases and J gave up 10 bases, with 10 bases separating them. CDR3 length: 12 amino acids. The CDR3 region is CAISDGRIEQFF. Here the CDR3 DNA reads TGTGCCATCAGTGACGGACGAATCGAGCAGTTCTTC.